This T cell receptor (beta chain) was recovered during a study of shared clonotypes between healthy human individuals. Study in general: Sampling drew on donors who were a couple of women and a few men aged 18 to 49.

The CDR3 contains 13 residues. Germline-derived CDR1 and CDR2 are MNHEY and SVGAGI. V was trimmed by 2 bases and J by 5 bases, leaving 10 bases between them. Running of the assay took place at deep level. Study processing details: Quality scores were absent from the junction-only immunoSEQ sequences, so filtering differed. Clones were sequenced by immunoSEQ multiplex PCR, and TCRdb holds only the in-frame ones, with some missing. The DNA gave D and trimming, while V, J and clone size come from that table. The data hold over a million clones, with more than 75% observed a single time. Sequencing was done on a sample of memory CD4+ T cells from PBMCs. The subset denotes: CD45RA-negative fraction. The chain uses TRBV6-5 and TRBJ2-7; TRBD2 is a possible D gene (5 bases). This TCR was sampled from a young man in good health. Some clones in this sample may be carry-over from other donors' samples. Written as DNA, the CDR3 is TGTGCCAGCAGTTACCCCGGGCGGGACGAGCAGTACTTC. Protein product: CASSYPGRDEQYF.